The rows below give T cell receptor beta chains drawn from one sample of a study of cytomegalovirus exposure and HLA in healthy donors. The protocol was immunoSEQ multiplex PCR, while the TCRdb copy is restricted to in-frame clones and leaves out a portion. The sample lists about 140,000 clones, over 75% occurring once. The sample taken for sequencing was PBMCs. Every receptor here comes from a woman between 35 and 50 years old in good health and CMV-seronegative. Each CDR3 is given with its conserved first and last residue. The order of the fields is V gene, CDR3 length, J gene, CDR3 protein.

v_call: TRBV4-2; cdr3_length: 17; j_call: TRBJ1-5; cdr3_aa: CASSQPSVTGGNQPQHF
v_call: TRBV5-4; cdr3_length: 14; j_call: TRBJ2-5; cdr3_aa: CASSLKAGQETQYF
v_call: TRBV4-2; cdr3_length: 18; j_call: TRBJ2-5; cdr3_aa: CASSQPASGRSRWETQYF
v_call: TRBV19; cdr3_length: 16; j_call: TRBJ1-1; cdr3_aa: CASRGDRGLGNTEAFF
v_call: TRBV19; cdr3_length: 16; j_call: TRBJ2-1; cdr3_aa: CASSKIETSGVDEQFF
v_call: TRBV7-2; cdr3_length: 15; j_call: TRBJ1-1; cdr3_aa: CASSFSVTGYAEAFF
v_call: TRBV5-1; cdr3_length: 16; j_call: TRBJ2-7; cdr3_aa: CASSLETGGVTYEQYF
v_call: TRBV5-1; cdr3_length: 14; j_call: TRBJ2-7; cdr3_aa: CASSTGQTFYEQYF
v_call: TRBV2; cdr3_length: 15; j_call: TRBJ2-1; cdr3_aa: CAAGLAVPGGDEQFF
v_call: TRBV7-9; cdr3_length: 13; j_call: TRBJ1-4; cdr3_aa: CSSSLSEGEKLFF
v_call: TRBV6-1; cdr3_length: 14; j_call: TRBJ2-7; cdr3_aa: CASSEPGQSYEQYF
v_call: TRBV7-8; cdr3_length: 16; j_call: TRBJ2-2; cdr3_aa: CASSLNPGLVTGELFF